The 9 T cell receptor beta chains presented below share a single source sample, sequenced in a study of cytomegalovirus exposure and HLA in healthy donors (dated by TCRdb to 2016 to 2017). Library preparation used the immunoSEQ multiplex PCR assay. The multiplex PCR relied on a mix of 60 forward primers for TCR Vbeta segments and 13 reverse primers for TCR Jbeta segments. TCRdb limited this immuneACCESS table to in-frame rearrangements with V and J called. A share of clones is missing; checked studies link under half to unresolved V genes, and the rest is unexplained. Within this sample are about 200,000 clones, with more than 60% of them counted one time only. Around 1.7% of the sample lies in the top ten. Sequencing used PBMCs. Every receptor here comes from a man aged 45-60 years in good health and CMV-seronegative.

The V call is TRBV27, the J call TRBJ1-1; TRBD1 might be the D (5 bases). V shed 6 bases and J shed 2 bases, with 7 bases lying between them. Germline CDR1 MNHEY, CDR2 SMNVEV (reference sequence). CDR3 size: 12 residues. The CDR3 region is CASRQGNTEAFF. In DNA form, the CDR3 reads TGTGCCAGCAGGCAGGGAAACACTGAAGCTTTCTTT.

The J gene is TRBJ2-2, the V gene TRBV5-5; 15 bases fit TRBD2. Germline CDR1 and CDR2: SGHKS and YYEKEE (reference sequence). The CDR3 sequence is 16 residues long. Trimming removed 4 bases from V and 5 bases from J; junction bases left unmatched: 3. As DNA, the CDR3 is TGTGCCAGCAGCGCTGGGACTAGCGGGAGGACCGGGGAGCTGTTTTTT. This gives the protein CASSAGTSGRTGELFF.

V and J are TRBV10-3 and TRBJ1-3; D may be TRBD1 (6 bases). Germline V lookup: CDR1 ENHRY, CDR2 SYGVKD. The CDR3 contains 14 residues. The V and J ends lost 7 bases and 5 bases respectively, with 15 bases between them. The CDR3 here is CAIKVAGVRNTIYF. In DNA, the CDR3 is TGTGCCATCAAGGTGGCAGGGGTGAGAAACACCATATATTTT.

This clone was seen a single time. V gene TRBV10-1 combines with J gene TRBJ2-1; TRBD2 matches 7 bases. Trimming took 5 bases from V and 6 from J; bases not matched to a gene: 4. Germline V gene data show CDR1 as WNHNN and CDR2 as SYGVQD (reference sequence). The CDR3 is 13 residues long. CDR3 region: CASSTSARNEQFF. CDR3 nucleotides: TGCGCCAGCAGTACTAGCGCGCGCAATGAGCAGTTCTTC.

Concerning this clone itself: One end of the junction fails to match germline, which may point to a read error. This chain links TRBV11-3 with TRBJ1-6; D is ambiguous. The CDR3 runs 13 residues. Per germline, CDR1 SGHNT and CDR2 YENEEA. CDR3: CASSSRNNSPPHF. The CDR3 bases are TGTGCCAGCAGCTCTAGGAATAATTCACCCCCCCACTTT.

The chain carries TRBV6-5 and TRBJ2-2; D is unclear. V was pared by 2 bases and J by 3 bases, with 7 bases between. CDR3 length: 14 amino acids. Germline loops: CDR1 MNHEY, CDR2 SVGAGI. The CDR3 sequence is CASSYILDTGELFF. As DNA, the CDR3 is TGTGCCAGCAGTTACATCCTAGACACCGGGGAGCTGTTTTTT.

V is TRBV7-9 and J is TRBJ1-3, with TRBD1 matching over 7 bases. V lost 3 bases to trimming and J lost 4 bases; unmatched junction nucleotides: 6. The CDR3 runs to 15 residues. Germline V gives CDR1 SEHNR, CDR2 FQNEAQ (reference sequence). The CDR3 reads CASSFTGARGNTIYF. The CDR3 region has the DNA TGTGCCAGCAGCTTCACAGGGGCAAGAGGAAACACCATATATTTT.

The CDR3 sequence: CASSMDRGSSYNEQFF. DNA of the CDR3: TGTGCCAGTAGTATGGACAGGGGCTCATCCTACAATGAGCAGTTCTTC. The chain combines TRBV19 with TRBJ2-1, with 9 bases that match TRBD1. Germline V CDR1 and CDR2: LNHDA, SQIVND (reference sequence). The ends lost 3 bases at V and 1 base at J; junction bases unmatched: 4. This CDR3 spans 16 amino acids. The full variable domain, rest sourced from reference TRBV19 and TRBJ2-1, is DGGITQSPKYLFRKEGQNVTLSCEQNLNHDAMYWYRQDPGQGLRLIYYSQIVNDFQKGDIAEGYSVSREKKESFPLTVTSAQKNPTAFYLCASSMDRGSSYNEQFFGPGTRLTVL.

The rearrangement joins TRBV4-1 to TRBJ2-7; 10 bases align to TRBD1. CDR1 is MGHRA and CDR2 is YSYEKL in the germline V gene. J lost 4 bases, V lost 4 bases, and 10 bases had no gene match. The CDR3 sequence is 16 residues long. The CDR3 DNA follows: TGCGCCAGCAGCCCAAGTGGTAGGACAGGGGGATACGAGCAGTACTTC. The encoded protein is CASSPSGRTGGYEQYF.